This T cell receptor (beta chain) was profiled in a study of technical replicates of blood from a handful of donors. Libraries were prepared by immunoSEQ multiplex PCR; TCRdb keeps only in-frame clonotypes and omits some of them. The sample shows 90,000 or so clones, about 95% of them seen only once. Germline V CDR1 and CDR2: MDHEN, SYDVKM. This CDR3 region has 16 residues. Trimming removed 2 bases from V and 0 bases from J; junction bases left unmatched: 5. The TCR originated in a human donor in good health. The chain employs TRBV28 and TRBJ2-3, with 7 bases that match TRBD2. The sequenced sample consisted of T cells isolated from PBMCs. CDR3 in amino acids: CASSLLAVTSTDTQYF. The CDR3 DNA sequence: TGTGCCAGCAGTTTACTAGCGGTAACTAGCACAGATACGCAGTATTTT.